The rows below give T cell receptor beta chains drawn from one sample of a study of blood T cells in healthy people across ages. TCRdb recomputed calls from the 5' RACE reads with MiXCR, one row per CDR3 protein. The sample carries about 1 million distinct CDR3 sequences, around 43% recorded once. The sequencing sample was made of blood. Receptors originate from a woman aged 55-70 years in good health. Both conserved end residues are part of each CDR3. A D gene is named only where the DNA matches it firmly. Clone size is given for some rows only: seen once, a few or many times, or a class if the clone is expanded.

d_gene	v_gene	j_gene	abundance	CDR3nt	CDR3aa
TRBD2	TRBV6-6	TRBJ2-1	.	TGTGCCAGCAGACTAACCGGGACTAGCGGTTACAATGAGCAGTTCTTC	CASRLTGTSGYNEQFF
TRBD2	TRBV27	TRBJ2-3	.	TGTGCCAGCAGTTTCCTAGCGGTCCAGGGCACAGATACGCAGTATTTT	CASSFLAVQGTDTQYF
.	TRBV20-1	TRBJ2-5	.	TGCAGTGCCAATACTAGGGGGGGGGAGACCCAGTACTTC	CSANTRGGETQYF
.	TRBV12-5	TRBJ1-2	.	TGTGCTAGTTCACGGGGCGGTCAAAAAAACTATGGCTACACCTTC	CASSRGGQKNYGYTF
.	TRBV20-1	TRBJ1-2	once	TGCAGTGCTGGAGATTGGAATCTCTATGGCTACACCTTC	CSAGDWNLYGYTF
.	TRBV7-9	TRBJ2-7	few	TGTGCCAGCAGCTTAGTGAACGGGGGGCAGTACTTC	CASSLVNGGQYF
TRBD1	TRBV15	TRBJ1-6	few	TGTGCCACCAGCAGATCTTTTGCAGGGGGCGATTCACCCCTCCACTTT	CATSRSFAGGDSPLHF
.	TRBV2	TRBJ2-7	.	TGTGCCAGCACCGAATCCGGGACTTACTCCTACAATGAGCAGTACTTC	CASTESGTYSYNEQYF
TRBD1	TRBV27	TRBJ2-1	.	TGTGCCAGCAGTTTAGGGGACAGGGGAGGTCGTGAGCAGTTCTTC	CASSLGDRGGREQFF
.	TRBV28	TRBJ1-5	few	TGTGCCAGCAGTGAAACAGGGATAAATCAGCCCCAGCATTTT	CASSETGINQPQHF
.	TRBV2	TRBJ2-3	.	TGTGCCAGCAGTCTTGTCGGACCGAACCCCACCACAGATACGCAGTATTTT	CASSLVGPNPTTDTQYF
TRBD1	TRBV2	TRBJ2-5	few	TGTGCCAGCAGTTGGGACAGGGGCCGACAAGAGACCCAGTACTTC	CASSWDRGRQETQYF
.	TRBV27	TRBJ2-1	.	TGTGCCAGCAGTGTATTTGGTTACAATGAGCAGTTCTTC	CASSVFGYNEQFF
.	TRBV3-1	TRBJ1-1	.	TGTGCCAGCAGCCAACTGGGGGGCGCGTTGAACACTGAAGCTTTCTTT	CASSQLGGALNTEAFF
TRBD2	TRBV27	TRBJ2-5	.	TGTGCCAACAGAAAAGCGGGAGAGAGGGAGACCCAGTACTTC	CANRKAGERETQYF
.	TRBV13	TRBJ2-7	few	TGTGCCAGCAGCCTGGGAAAGGGCTACTACGAGCAGTACTTC	CASSLGKGYYEQYF
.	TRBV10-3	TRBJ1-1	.	TGTGCCACAAGGACAGACTCGAAGAACACTGAAGCTTTCTTT	CATRTDSKNTEAFF
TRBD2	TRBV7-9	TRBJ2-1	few	TGTGCCAGCAGCGGGGTTAAGCGGGAGCTTCTCAATGAGCAGTTCTTC	CASSGVKRELLNEQFF
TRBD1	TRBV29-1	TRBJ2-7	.	TGCAGCGTTGAGGACAGGGTTTCCCACGAGCAGTACTTC	CSVEDRVSHEQYF
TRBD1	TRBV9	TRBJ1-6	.	TGTGCCCAGATACGAGGCAGGGGGAATTCACCCCTCCACTTT	CAQIRGRGNSPLHF
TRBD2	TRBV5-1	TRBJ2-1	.	TGCGCCAGCAGCTTGACTACTAGCGGGAGGCCCTCCTCCTACAATGAGCAGTTCTTC	CASSLTTSGRPSSYNEQFF
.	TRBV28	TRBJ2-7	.	TGTGCCAGCATTTTAAAACGTCTCGAGCAGTACTTC	CASILKRLEQYF
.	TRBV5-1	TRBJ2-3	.	TGCGCCAGCAGCGTGGGCAGGGGAATCACAGATACGCAGTATTTT	CASSVGRGITDTQYF
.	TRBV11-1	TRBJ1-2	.	TGTGCCAGCAGCACGCCGACAGGAGTAACGTCCTATGGCTACACCTTC	CASSTPTGVTSYGYTF
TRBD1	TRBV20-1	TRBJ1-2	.	TGCAGCCCATCCCCCTACAGGGGTGGAGACTACACCTTC	CSPSPYRGGDYTF
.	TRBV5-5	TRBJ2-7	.	TGTGCCAGCAGCTTCTTTGACTCCTACGAGCAGTACTTC	CASSFFDSYEQYF
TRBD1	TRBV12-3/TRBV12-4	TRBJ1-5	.	TGTGCCAGCACTTCCGGGACAGGGAATCAGCCCCAGCATTTT	CASTSGTGNQPQHF
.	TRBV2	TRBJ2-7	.	TGTGCCAGCACGCCCGAGCAGTACTTC	CASTPEQYF
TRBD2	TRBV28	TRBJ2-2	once	TGTGCCAGCAGTTTATTAGGGGAGGGCACCGGGGAGCTGTTTTTT	CASSLLGEGTGELFF
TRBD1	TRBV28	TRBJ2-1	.	TGTGCCAGCAGCTTGGGGACAGGCCGACACAATGAGCAGTTCTTC	CASSLGTGRHNEQFF
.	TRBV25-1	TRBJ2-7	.	TGTGCCAGCAGTGGTATTAGGTCGGCGGACCCCTACGAGCAGTACTTC	CASSGIRSADPYEQYF
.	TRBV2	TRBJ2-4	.	TGTGCCAGCAGTGAAACGGACGCCAAAAACATTCAGTACTTC	CASSETDAKNIQYF
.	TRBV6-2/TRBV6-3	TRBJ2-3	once	TGTGCCAGCGGCAGGACTACGATCACAGATGCGCAGTATTTT	CASGRTTITDAQYF
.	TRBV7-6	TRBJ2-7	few	TGTGCCAGCAGCGGAGCGGATACCTACGAGCAGTACTTC	CASSGADTYEQYF
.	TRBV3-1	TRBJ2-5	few	TGTGCCAGCAGCCAAGTTCGTGGGGGAGGGGGGACCCAGTACTTC	CASSQVRGGGGTQYF
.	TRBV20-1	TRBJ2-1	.	TGCAGTGCTTCCGAGGGCTCCTACAATGAGCAGTTCTTC	CSASEGSYNEQFF
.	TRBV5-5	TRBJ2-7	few	TGTGCCAGCAGCTTGCCCACAGGCTTTAAATCTAGGCGCGAGCAGTACTTC	CASSLPTGFKSRREQYF
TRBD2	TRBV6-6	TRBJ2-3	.	TGTGCCAGCCTCAGTTCGGGACTAGCGGGCACAGATACGCAGTATTTT	CASLSSGLAGTDTQYF
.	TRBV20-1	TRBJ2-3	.	TGCAGTGCTCGCAGGAGCCTCCGGGACGCAGCCACAGATACGCAGTATTTT	CSARRSLRDAATDTQYF
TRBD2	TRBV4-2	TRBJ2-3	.	TGTGCCAGCAGCCAAGATTGGACTAGCGGGGACACAGATACGCAGTATTTT	CASSQDWTSGDTDTQYF
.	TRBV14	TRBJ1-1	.	TGTGCCAGCAGCCAAGTCGCTCGGTTCACTGAAGCTTTCTTT	CASSQVARFTEAFF
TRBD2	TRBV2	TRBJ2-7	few	TGTGCCAGCAGTGGGACGATGGGGACTACCTACGAGCAGTACTTC	CASSGTMGTTYEQYF
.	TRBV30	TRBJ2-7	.	TGTGCCGGGAGGCAGGGCTCCTACGAGCAGTACTTC	CAGRQGSYEQYF
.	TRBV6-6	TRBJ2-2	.	TGTGCCAGCAGTAACCCCGGGGAGCTGTTTTTT	CASSNPGELFF
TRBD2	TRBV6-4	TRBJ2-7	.	TGTGCCAGCAGCAAGCAACTAGCGGGAGTCTTAAATGAGCAGTACTTC	CASSKQLAGVLNEQYF
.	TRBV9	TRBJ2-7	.	TGTGCCAGCAGCGTAGTTGGCACCTCCTACGAGCAGTACTTC	CASSVVGTSYEQYF
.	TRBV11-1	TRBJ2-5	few	TGTGCCAGCAGCTTAGATGGGGCGGAGCAGTACTTC	CASSLDGAEQYF
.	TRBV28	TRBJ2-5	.	TGTGCCAGCAGTCCACCACGGACGGGGGAGACCCAGTACTTC	CASSPPRTGETQYF
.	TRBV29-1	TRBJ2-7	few	TGCAGCGCCTCTTTCGGGAGTGGGTACGAGCAGTACTTC	CSASFGSGYEQYF
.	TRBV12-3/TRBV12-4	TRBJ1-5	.	TGTGCCAGCAGTTTCTCAGGGACCAATCAGCCCCAGCATTTT	CASSFSGTNQPQHF
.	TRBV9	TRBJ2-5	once	TGTGCCAGCAGCGTAATGGTAGGGACGGAGACCCAGTACTTC	CASSVMVGTETQYF